These T cell receptor beta chains were read from a single sample in a study of pediatric ulcerative colitis. Repertoires were generated with immunoSEQ multiplex PCR, while TCRdb's copy carries only in-frame clones and drops some. Of over 10,000 clones in the sample, roughly four fifths were seen once. The sample taken for sequencing was gut tissue. The receptors here all came from a boy aged 5 to 17 who was a control in a study of pediatric ulcerative colitis. Each CDR3 is given with its conserved first and last residue. Fields, in order: V gene, clone size, D gene, J gene, CDR3 protein, CDR3 DNA. D genes are given only for firm matches. Rows may omit the clone size; those that give it use once, few, many or a size class.

TRBV7-5,-,-,TRBJ1-2,CARSFSGQPYGYTF,TGTGCCAGAAGCTTTAGCGGACAGCCCTATGGCTACACCTTC
TRBV9,-,-,TRBJ2-2,CASSARIPTGELFF,TGTGCCAGCAGCGCTAGGATACCTACCGGGGAGCTGTTTTTT
TRBV2,-,TRBD1,TRBJ2-2,CASNNRGVGGELFF,TGTGCCAGCAATAACAGGGGAGTTGGCGGGGAGCTGTTTTTT
TRBV11-3,few,-,TRBJ1-2,CASSFRDADYGYTF,TGTGCCAGCAGCTTTCGGGACGCGGACTATGGCTACACCTTC
TRBV7-8,-,-,TRBJ1-2,CASSYRRGGYTF,TGTGCCAGCAGCTACCGGAGAGGGGGCTACACCTTC
TRBV10-3,-,TRBD1,TRBJ2-7,CAITDRGPNEQYF,TGTGCCATCACGGACAGGGGGCCCAACGAGCAGTACTTC
TRBV27,once,TRBD1,TRBJ2-1,CASSSTGGSSYNEQFF,TGTGCCAGCAGTTCGACAGGGGGGAGCTCCTACAATGAGCAGTTCTTC
TRBV7-8,few,-,TRBJ2-5,CASSLGQIETQYF,TGTGCCAGCAGCTTAGGACAGATAGAGACCCAGTACTTC
TRBV19,few,TRBD2,TRBJ2-1,CASQPAGRRSGEQFF,TGTGCCAGTCAACCAGCGGGACGACGGTCGGGTGAGCAGTTCTTC
TRBV25-1,-,-,TRBJ2-2,CASRFAGTANTGELFF,TGTGCCAGCAGATTTGCCGGGACTGCGAACACCGGGGAGCTGTTTTTT
TRBV5-1,-,-,TRBJ1-2,CASSLDTRGYTF,TGCGCCAGCAGCTTGGACACCCGAGGCTACACCTTC
TRBV6-5,-,-,TRBJ2-3,CASSYWLEGDTQYF,TGTGCCAGCAGTTACTGGCTAGAAGGAGATACGCAGTATTTT
TRBV2,-,-,TRBJ2-5,CASSEGGSGRRETQYF,TGTGCCAGCAGTGAAGGCGGTAGCGGTCGCAGAGAGACCCAGTACTTC
TRBV19,few,TRBD1,TRBJ2-2,CASSTNDRVTGELFF,TGTGCCAGTAGTACAAATGACAGGGTAACCGGGGAGCTGTTTTTT
TRBV6-5,once,-,TRBJ2-1,CASSPDRYTNNEQFF,TGTGCCAGCAGTCCCGACAGGTACACTAACAATGAGCAGTTCTTC
TRBV28,few,-,TRBJ1-3,CASSLTGDGGDTIYF,TGTGCCAGCAGTTTAACCGGGGACGGAGGAGACACCATATATTTT
TRBV5-4,-,-,TRBJ1-1,CASSLKLSDRHPGAFF,TGTGCCAGCAGCTTGAAATTATCCGACAGGCACCCAGGAGCTTTCTTT
TRBV7-6,-,-,TRBJ2-7,CASSLGRFYEQYF,TGTGCCAGCAGCTTAGGCAGGTTCTACGAGCAGTACTTC
TRBV6-5,-,TRBD1,TRBJ2-7,CASSPRGRDEQYF,TGTGCCAGCAGCCCCAGGGGGCGGGACGAGCAGTACTTC
TRBV25-1,-,-,TRBJ1-1,CASSERGGVSTEAFF,TGTGCCAGCAGTGAACGGGGCGGGGTTAGCACTGAAGCTTTCTTT
TRBV2,-,TRBD2,TRBJ2-1,CASSGLRESSYNEQFF,TGTGCCAGCAGTGGACTGCGGGAGAGCTCCTACAATGAGCAGTTCTTC
TRBV6-1,-,-,TRBJ2-3,CASSEQGGKTDTQYF,TGTGCCAGCAGTGAACAGGGTGGGAAAACAGATACGCAGTATTTT
TRBV4-1,-,-,TRBJ2-5,CASSQAGFRVDETQYF,TGCGCCAGCAGCCAAGCCGGCTTCAGGGTTGACGAGACCCAGTACTTC
TRBV5-1,once,TRBD1,TRBJ2-3,CASSSWTGVSDTQYF,TGCGCCAGCAGCTCATGGACAGGGGTCTCAGATACGCAGTATTTT
TRBV4-1,-,-,TRBJ2-1,CASSRSEAYNEQFF,TGCGCCAGCAGCCGGTCCGAGGCCTACAATGAGCAGTTCTTC
TRBV21-1,-,-,TRBJ2-2,CASSKGQGILSGELFF,TGTGCCAGCAGCAAAGGCCAGGGGATATTGTCCGGGGAGCTGTTTTTT
TRBV4-1,once,-,TRBJ2-5,CASSQKLLVQETQYF,TGCGCCAGCAGCCAGAAGCTCTTAGTGCAAGAGACCCAGTACTTC
TRBV14,few,-,TRBJ2-3,CASSQLAVSTDTQYF,TGTGCCAGCAGCCAATTAGCAGTTAGCACAGATACGCAGTATTTT
TRBV5-6,-,-,TRBJ2-7,CASSAQVYEQYF,TGTGCCAGCAGCGCACAGGTCTACGAGCAGTACTTC
TRBV6-5,-,-,TRBJ1-1,CASSYSGGEAFF,TGTGCCAGCAGTTACTCGGGCGGTGAAGCTTTCTTT
TRBV9,few,TRBD2,TRBJ2-2,CASRLSGTNTGELFF,TGTGCCTCGAGGCTTAGCGGGACCAACACCGGGGAGCTGTTTTTT
TRBV5-1,once,-,TRBJ1-2,CASSLALQEAYTF,TGCGCCAGCAGCTTGGCCTTACAGGAGGCCTACACCTTC
TRBV7-2,-,TRBD2,TRBJ2-7,CASSPLAGGHEQYF,TGTGCCAGCAGCCCACTAGCGGGAGGGCACGAGCAGTACTTC
TRBV7-2,-,TRBD2,TRBJ2-3,CASSLARRLASTDTQYF,TGTGCCAGCAGCTTAGCGAGGAGACTAGCGAGCACAGATACGCAGTATTTT
TRBV4-1,-,TRBD2,TRBJ2-5,CASSQDRLAGGETQYF,TGCGCCAGCAGCCAAGATAGACTAGCGGGAGGAGAGACCCAGTACTTC
TRBV5-4,-,-,TRBJ2-1,CASSLAGLAYNEQFF,TGTGCCAGCAGCTTGGCGGGACTTGCCTACAATGAGCAGTTCTTC
TRBV5-1,-,TRBD1,TRBJ1-4,CASSRTGQNNEKLFF,TGCGCCAGCAGCCGAACGGGACAGAATAATGAAAAACTGTTTTTT
TRBV9,-,-,TRBJ2-5,CASSVEVFQETQYF,TGTGCCAGCAGCGTAGAGGTCTTCCAAGAGACCCAGTACTTC
TRBV29-1,-,TRBD1,TRBJ2-3,CSVSTGGTDTQYF,TGCAGCGTCTCTACAGGGGGCACAGATACGCAGTATTTT
TRBV5-1,-,TRBD1,TRBJ2-7,CASSLVPLGGASYEQYF,TGCGCCAGCAGCTTGGTCCCCTTAGGGGGCGCCTCCTACGAGCAGTACTTC
TRBV6-1,-,TRBD1,TRBJ1-4,CASSGGQGSEKLFF,TGTGCCAGCAGTGGGGGACAGGGTTCGGAAAAACTGTTTTTT
TRBV28,-,TRBD1,TRBJ1-1,CASTSAGGAFF,TGTGCCAGCACCTCCGCAGGGGGGGCTTTCTTT
TRBV11-3,-,-,TRBJ1-4,CASSVPDTLDEKLFF,TGTGCCAGCAGCGTACCAGACACTCTTGATGAAAAACTGTTTTTT
TRBV10-1,-,-,TRBJ1-1,CASRSGLNTEAFF,TGCGCCAGCAGATCAGGCCTAAACACTGAAGCTTTCTTT
TRBV10-3,once,TRBD1,TRBJ2-2,CAISATGDSSGELFF,TGTGCCATCTCAGCGACAGGGGATTCCTCCGGGGAGCTGTTTTTT
TRBV4-1,-,-,TRBJ1-4,CASSQARLWVREKLFF,TGCGCCAGCAGCCAGGCCCGCTTATGGGTACGAGAAAAACTGTTTTTT
TRBV5-6,once,-,TRBJ2-6,CASSFAGSGANVLTF,TGTGCCAGCAGCTTTGCAGGGTCTGGGGCCAACGTCCTGACTTTC